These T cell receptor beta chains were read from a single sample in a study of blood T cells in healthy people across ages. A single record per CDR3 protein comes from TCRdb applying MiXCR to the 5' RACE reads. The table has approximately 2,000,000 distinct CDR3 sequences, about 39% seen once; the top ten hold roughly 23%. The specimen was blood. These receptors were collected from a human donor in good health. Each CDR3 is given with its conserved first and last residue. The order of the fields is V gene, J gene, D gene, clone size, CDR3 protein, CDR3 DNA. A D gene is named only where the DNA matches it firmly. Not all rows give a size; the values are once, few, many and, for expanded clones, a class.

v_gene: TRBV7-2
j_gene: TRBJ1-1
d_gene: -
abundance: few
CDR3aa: CAGSLTGFMNTEAFF
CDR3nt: TGTGCCGGCAGCTTAACAGGTTTTATGAACACTGAAGCTTTCTTT

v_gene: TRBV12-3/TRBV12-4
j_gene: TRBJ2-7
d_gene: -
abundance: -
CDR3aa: CTSSFSGYRDEQYF
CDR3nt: TGTACCAGCAGTTTTTCAGGGTACAGGGACGAGCAGTACTTC

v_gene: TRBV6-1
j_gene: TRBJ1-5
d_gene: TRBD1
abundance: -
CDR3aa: CASSPGTGELWERQPQHF
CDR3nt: TGTGCCAGCAGCCCCGGGACAGGGGAGCTCTGGGAGCGTCAGCCCCAGCATTTT

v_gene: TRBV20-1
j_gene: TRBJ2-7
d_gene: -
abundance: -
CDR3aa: CSNRDPESYEQYF
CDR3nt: TGCAGTAACCGGGATCCCGAATCTTACGAGCAGTACTTC

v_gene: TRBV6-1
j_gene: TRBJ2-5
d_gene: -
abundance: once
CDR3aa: CASSEQGYQETQYF
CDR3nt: TGTGCCAGCAGTGAACAGGGGTACCAAGAGACCCAGTACTTC

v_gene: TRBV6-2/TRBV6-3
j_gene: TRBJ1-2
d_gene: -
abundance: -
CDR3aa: CASSFMSGYTF
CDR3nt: TGTGCCAGCAGCTTTATGAGTGGCTACACCTTC

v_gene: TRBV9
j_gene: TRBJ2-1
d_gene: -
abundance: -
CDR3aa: CASSVDVGANNEQFF
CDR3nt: TGTGCCAGCAGCGTAGACGTGGGGGCTAACAATGAGCAGTTCTTC

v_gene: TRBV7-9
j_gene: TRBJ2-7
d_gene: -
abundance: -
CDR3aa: CASSSSPFGDEQYF
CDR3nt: TGTGCCAGCAGCTCTAGCCCCTTCGGGGACGAGCAGTACTTC

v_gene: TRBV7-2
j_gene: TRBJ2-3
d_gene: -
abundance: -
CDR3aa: CASSLVAGLIDTQYF
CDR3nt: TGTGCCAGCAGCTTAGTCGCGGGGTTGATAGATACGCAGTATTTT

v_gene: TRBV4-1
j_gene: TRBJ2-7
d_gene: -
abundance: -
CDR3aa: CACSQTALGGYEQYF
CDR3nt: TGCGCCTGCAGCCAAACTGCCCTAGGGGGTTACGAGCAGTACTTC

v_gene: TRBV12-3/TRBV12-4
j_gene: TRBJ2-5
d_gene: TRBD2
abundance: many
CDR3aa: CASSEAGRETQYF
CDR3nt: TGTGCCAGCAGTGAAGCGGGGAGGGAGACCCAGTACTTC

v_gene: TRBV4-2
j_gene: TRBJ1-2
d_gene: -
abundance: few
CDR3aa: CASSQDRVNGYTF
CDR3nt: TGTGCCAGCAGCCAAGACAGGGTTAATGGCTACACCTTC

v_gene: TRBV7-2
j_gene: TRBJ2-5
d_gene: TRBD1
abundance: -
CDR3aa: CASSPRQGAQGEQYF
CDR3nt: TGTGCCAGCAGCCCTCGACAGGGGGCGCAGGGAGAGCAGTACTTC

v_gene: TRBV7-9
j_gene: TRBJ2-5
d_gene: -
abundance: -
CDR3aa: CASSIIQGRGETQYF
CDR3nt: TGTGCCAGCAGCATTATACAGGGAAGGGGAGAGACCCAGTACTTC

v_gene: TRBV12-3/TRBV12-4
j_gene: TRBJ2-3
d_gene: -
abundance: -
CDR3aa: CASSQTDWLTDTQYF
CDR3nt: TGTGCCAGCAGCCAGACGGACTGGCTCACAGATACGCAGTATTTT

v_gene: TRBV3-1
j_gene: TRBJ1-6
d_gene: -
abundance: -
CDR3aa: CASSQDLLLESGYNSPLHF
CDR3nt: TGTGCCAGCAGCCAAGATCTCCTCTTGGAAAGCGGGTATAATTCACCCCTCCACTTT

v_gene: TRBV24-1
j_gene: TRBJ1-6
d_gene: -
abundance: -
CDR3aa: CATTTSSYNSPLHF
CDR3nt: TGTGCCACGACGACGAGCTCCTATAATTCACCCCTCCACTTT

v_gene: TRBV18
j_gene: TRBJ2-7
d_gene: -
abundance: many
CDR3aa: CASSPPGRSSYEQYF
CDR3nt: TGTGCCAGCTCACCACCTGGGCGGAGTTCCTACGAGCAGTACTTC

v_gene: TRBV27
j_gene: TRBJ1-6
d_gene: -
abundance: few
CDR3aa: CASSWGLFNSPLHF
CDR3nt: TGTGCCAGCAGTTGGGGGCTATTCAATTCACCCCTCCACTTT

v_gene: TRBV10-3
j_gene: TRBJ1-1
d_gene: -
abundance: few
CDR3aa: CAISEYTEAFF
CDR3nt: TGTGCCATCAGTGAGTACACTGAAGCTTTCTTT

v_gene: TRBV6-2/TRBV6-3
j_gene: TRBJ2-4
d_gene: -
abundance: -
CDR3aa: CASSTGRVPGDIQYF
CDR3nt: TGTGCCAGCAGTACCGGCAGGGTCCCCGGGGACATTCAGTACTTC

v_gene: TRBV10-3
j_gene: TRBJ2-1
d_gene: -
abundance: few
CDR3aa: CAISEPSYYNEQFF
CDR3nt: TGTGCCATCAGTGAACCTTCCTATTACAATGAGCAGTTCTTC

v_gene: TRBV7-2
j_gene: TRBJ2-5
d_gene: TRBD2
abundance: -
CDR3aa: CASRAQSGGEETQYF
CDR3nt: TGTGCCAGCAGGGCCCAAAGCGGGGGAGAAGAGACCCAGTACTTC

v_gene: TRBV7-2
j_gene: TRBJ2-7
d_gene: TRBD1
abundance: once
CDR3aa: CASSPRDRGPSKVYEQYF
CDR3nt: TGTGCCAGCAGCCCCCGAGACAGGGGGCCTTCAAAGGTCTACGAGCAGTACTTC

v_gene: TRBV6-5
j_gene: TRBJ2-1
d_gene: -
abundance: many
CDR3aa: CASSSNGGPYNEQFF
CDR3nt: TGTGCCAGCAGTTCTAATGGGGGTCCCTACAATGAGCAGTTCTTC

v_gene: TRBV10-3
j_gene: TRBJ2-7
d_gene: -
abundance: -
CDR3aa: CAISDPTDGRSGYEQYF
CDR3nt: TGTGCCATCAGTGACCCGACGGACGGGAGATCGGGCTACGAGCAGTACTTC

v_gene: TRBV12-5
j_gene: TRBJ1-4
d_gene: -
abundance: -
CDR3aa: CASVGYGEKLFF
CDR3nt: TGTGCTAGTGTAGGGTACGGCGAAAAACTGTTTTTT